Sequencing of this T cell receptor (beta chain) was carried out in a study of cytomegalovirus exposure and HLA in healthy donors. The PCR ran on 60 Vbeta and 13 Jbeta primers. Clones were sequenced by immunoSEQ multiplex PCR, and TCRdb holds only the in-frame ones, with some missing. The data contain 150,000 to 200,000 clones, 65% to 80% of them seen just once; the ten biggest clones take up about 3.4%. The CDR3 runs to 15 residues. Germline values: CDR1 SGHRS, CDR2 YFSETQ. V dropped 4 bases and J dropped 4; count of bases not matched to a gene: 8. The chain employs TRBV5-1 and TRBJ1-2; 9 nucleotides line up with TRBD1. The receptor was derived from a male donor in good health and CMV-seronegative. Sequencing was carried out using PBMCs. The CDR3 nucleotides are TGCGCCAGCAGCCCGGCGGGGACAGGGCCCTATGGCTACACCTTC. It is translated as CASSPAGTGPYGYTF.